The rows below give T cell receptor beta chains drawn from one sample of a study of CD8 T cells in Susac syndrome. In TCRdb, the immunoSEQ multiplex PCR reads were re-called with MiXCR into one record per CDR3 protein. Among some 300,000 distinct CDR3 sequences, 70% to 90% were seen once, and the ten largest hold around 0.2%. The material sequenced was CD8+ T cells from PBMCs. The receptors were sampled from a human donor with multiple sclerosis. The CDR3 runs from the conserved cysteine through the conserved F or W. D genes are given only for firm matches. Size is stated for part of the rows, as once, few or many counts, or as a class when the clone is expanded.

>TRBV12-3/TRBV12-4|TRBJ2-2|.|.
TGTGCCAGCAGCCCTACGACTACTGGCGGGGAGCTGTTTTTT
CASSPTTTGGELFF
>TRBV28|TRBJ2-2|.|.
TGTGCCAGCAGTCCAACTAGAACCGGGGAGCTGTTTTTT
CASSPTRTGELFF
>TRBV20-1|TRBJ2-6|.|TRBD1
TGCAGTGCTGGCTTGGGACAGGGGGCTTTTTCTGGGGCCAACGTCCTGACTTTC
CSAGLGQGAFSGANVLTF
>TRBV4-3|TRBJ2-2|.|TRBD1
TGCGCCAGCAGCGAAGAGGCAGGGGGCGCTGGCGGGGAGCTGTTTTTT
CASSEEAGGAGGELFF
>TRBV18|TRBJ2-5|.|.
TGTGCCAGCTCAGCTTCCGGGCCCCCTGAGTACTTC
CASSASGPPEYF
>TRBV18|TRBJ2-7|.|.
TGTGCCAGCTCCCCACCGGACTCCTACGAGCAGTACTTC
CASSPPDSYEQYF
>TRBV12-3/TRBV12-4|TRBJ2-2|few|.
TGTGCCAGCTCGCTGGGTGGGCCCACCGGGGAGCTGTTTTTT
CASSLGGPTGELFF
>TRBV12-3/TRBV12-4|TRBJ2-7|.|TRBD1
TGTGCCAGCAGCACTCCCGGGACAGCTCCCTACGAGCAGTACTTC
CASSTPGTAPYEQYF
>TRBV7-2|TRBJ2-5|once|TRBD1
TGTGCCAGCAGCTCCCCGGACAGGTTACAAGAGACCCAGTACTTC
CASSSPDRLQETQYF
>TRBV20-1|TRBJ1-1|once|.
TGCAGTGCTCCATCAGGGGTGAACACTGAAGCTTTCTTT
CSAPSGVNTEAFF
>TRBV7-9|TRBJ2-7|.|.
TGTGCCAGCAGCACCACAGGGAATCCGTACGAGCAGTACTTC
CASSTTGNPYEQYF
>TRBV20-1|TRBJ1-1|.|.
TGCAGTGCCCGTCGGGGGGTCGGGATCACTGAAGCTTTCTTT
CSARRGVGITEAFF
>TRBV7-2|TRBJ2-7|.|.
TGTGCCAGCAGCTTAGTCCGGGAGAGGAGCTCCTACGAGCAGTACTTC
CASSLVRERSSYEQYF
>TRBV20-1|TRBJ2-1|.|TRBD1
TGCAGTGCTAGGAATGGGACAGCGAAATTTGAGCAGTTCTTC
CSARNGTAKFEQFF
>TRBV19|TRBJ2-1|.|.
TGTGCCAGTGTCCCGGGGACCCGCGGGGTGAATGAGCAGTTCTTC
CASVPGTRGVNEQFF
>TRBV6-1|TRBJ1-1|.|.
TGTGCCAGCAGTGAACGCACAGAGATCACTGAAGCTTTCTTT
CASSERTEITEAFF
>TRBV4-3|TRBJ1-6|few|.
TGCGCCAGCAGCTCGGGACATCAGAATTCACCCCTCCACTTT
CASSSGHQNSPLHF
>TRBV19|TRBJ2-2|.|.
TGTGCCAGTATCGGAGCTGGAACGGAGCTGTTTTTT
CASIGAGTELFF
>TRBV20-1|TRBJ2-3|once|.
TGCAGTGCTAACTGGGACTTCTCAGCAGCAGATACGCAGTATTTT
CSANWDFSAADTQYF
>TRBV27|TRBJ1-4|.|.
TGTGCCAGCAGACAGGGCTATAGTGAAAAACTGTTTTTT
CASRQGYSEKLFF
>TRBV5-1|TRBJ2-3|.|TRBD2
TGCGCCAGCAGGGTGGCGGGAGCTAGCACAGATACGCAGTATTTT
CASRVAGASTDTQYF
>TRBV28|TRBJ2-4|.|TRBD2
TGTGCCACCCGGGGGAGGGCGGGAAACATTCAGTACTTC
CATRGRAGNIQYF
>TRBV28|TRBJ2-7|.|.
TGTGCCAGCAGTTTCGAAAGTTTTGGCTACGAGCAGTACTTC
CASSFESFGYEQYF
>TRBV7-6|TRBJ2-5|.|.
TGTGCCAGCAGCTTAAGGCCCCAAGAGACCCAGTACTTC
CASSLRPQETQYF
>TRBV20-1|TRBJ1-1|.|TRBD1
TGCAGTGCTAGAGATTTAGACAGGGTCAATCCGCCCTATCCAGGTGCTGAAGCTTTCTTT
CSARDLDRVNPPYPGAEAFF
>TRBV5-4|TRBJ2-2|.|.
TGTGCCAGCAGCCCCGGAGGGGGTGGATACACCGGGGAGCTGTTTTTT
CASSPGGGGYTGELFF
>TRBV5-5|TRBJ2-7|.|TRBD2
TGTGCCAGCAGCATAGGGACTAGCTCATCCTACGAGCAGTACTTC
CASSIGTSSSYEQYF
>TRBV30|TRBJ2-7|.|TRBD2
TGTGCCTGGGGGACTAGCGGGTACGAGCAGTACTTC
CAWGTSGYEQYF
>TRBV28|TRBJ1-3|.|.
TGTGCCAGCAGTTCCAGGTACCATCCTGGAAACACCATATATTTT
CASSSRYHPGNTIYF
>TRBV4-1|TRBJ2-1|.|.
TGCGCCAGCAGCCGCAGGGTAGATGAGCAGTTCTTC
CASSRRVDEQFF
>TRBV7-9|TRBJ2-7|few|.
TGTGCCAGCAGCCCACAGGGAAGCGAGCAGTACTTC
CASSPQGSEQYF
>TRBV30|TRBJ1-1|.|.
TGTGCCTGGAGTGGTTACACTGAAGCTTTCTTT
CAWSGYTEAFF
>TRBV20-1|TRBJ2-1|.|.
TGCAGTGCTAGAGATGGAACAGCCTACAATGAGCAGTTCTTC
CSARDGTAYNEQFF
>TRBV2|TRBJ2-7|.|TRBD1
TGTGCCAGCAGAGCGGGACAGGGTAGCTCCTACGAGCAGTACTTC
CASRAGQGSSYEQYF
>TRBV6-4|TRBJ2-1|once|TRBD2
TGTGCCAGCAGTCATGGACTAGCGGGAGTGCAGGAGCAGTTCTTC
CASSHGLAGVQEQFF
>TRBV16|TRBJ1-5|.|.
TGTGCCAGCAGCCAAGAACAGGGTACTCAGCTTCAGCATTTT
CASSQEQGTQLQHF
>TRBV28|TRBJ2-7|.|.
TGTGCCAGCAGTTTGGCGGGAACCCGTTCCTACGAGCAGTACTTC
CASSLAGTRSYEQYF
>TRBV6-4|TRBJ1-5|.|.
TGTGCCAGCAGTGACTCTATCAGGGACGAGGGCAATCAGCCCCAGCATTTT
CASSDSIRDEGNQPQHF
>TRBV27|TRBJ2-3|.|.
TGTGCCAGCAGTACCCAAGCCCCTTCCGCAGATACGCAGTATTTT
CASSTQAPSADTQYF
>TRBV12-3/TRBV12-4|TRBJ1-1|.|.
TGTGCCAGCAGTTTGGGCATGGAAGCTTTCTTT
CASSLGMEAFF
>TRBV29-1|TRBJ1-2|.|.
TGCAGCGTTGAGTTTGGGGCCTATGGCTACACCTTC
CSVEFGAYGYTF
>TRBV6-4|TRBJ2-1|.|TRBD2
TGTGCCAGCAGTGACGGGCTAGCGGGAGGGAATGAGCAGTTCTTC
CASSDGLAGGNEQFF
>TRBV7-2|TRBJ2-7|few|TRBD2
TGTGCCAGCAGGGGGACTAGCGGGGGTTACGAGCAGTACTTC
CASRGTSGGYEQYF
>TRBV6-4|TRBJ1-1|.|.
TGTGCCAGCAGTGACTCGATAGGGACCCAAGCTTTCTTT
CASSDSIGTQAFF
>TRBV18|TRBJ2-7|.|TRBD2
TGTGCCAGCTCAGGCACTAGCGGGAGTAAGTACGAGCAGTACTTC
CASSGTSGSKYEQYF
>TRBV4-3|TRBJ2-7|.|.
TGCGCCAGCAGCCAAACCGGGACACCAAACTACGAGCAGTACTTC
CASSQTGTPNYEQYF
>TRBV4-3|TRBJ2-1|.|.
TGCGCCAGCAGTCCGGCTGCCCCCTACAATGAGCAGTTCTTC
CASSPAAPYNEQFF
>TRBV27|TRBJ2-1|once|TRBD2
TGTGCCAGCAGCACGACTAGCGGTAATGAGCAGTTCTTC
CASSTTSGNEQFF
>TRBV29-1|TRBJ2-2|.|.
TGCAGCGCCGTGGGGGTGGAACCCCTCACCGGGGAGCTGTTTTTT
CSAVGVEPLTGELFF
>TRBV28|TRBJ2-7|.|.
TGTGCCAGCAGGGATATAACCTACGAGCAGTACTTC
CASRDITYEQYF
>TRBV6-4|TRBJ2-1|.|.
TGTGCCAGCAGTGACTCTGGCTATCCCTACAATGAGCAGTTCTTC
CASSDSGYPYNEQFF
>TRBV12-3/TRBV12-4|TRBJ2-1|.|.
TGTGCCAGCAGTTTTCGGATGGGCTCCTACAATGAGCAGTTCTTC
CASSFRMGSYNEQFF
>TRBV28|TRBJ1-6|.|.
TGTGCCAGCAGTTCACCAGACAGGCCCAATTCACCCCTCCACTTT
CASSSPDRPNSPLHF
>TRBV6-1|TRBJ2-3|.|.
TGTGCCAGCAGTGAATTTAACGGAAAACCCACAGATACGCAGTATTTT
CASSEFNGKPTDTQYF
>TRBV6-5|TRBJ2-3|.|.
TGTGCCAGCAGTTATCTAGGGGCGGCGGATACGCAGTATTTT
CASSYLGAADTQYF
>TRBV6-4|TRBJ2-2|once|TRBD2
TGTGCCAGCAGTGACCAATCGCAGGGAGGGACGTCCGGGGAGCTGTTTTTT
CASSDQSQGGTSGELFF
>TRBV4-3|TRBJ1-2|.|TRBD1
TGCGCCAGCAGTCCGGGGACAGGGACCACCATCTATGGCTACACCTTC
CASSPGTGTTIYGYTF
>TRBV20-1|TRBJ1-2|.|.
TGCAGTGCCCTCGCCGTCAACCTCTACACCTTC
CSALAVNLYTF